This T cell receptor beta chain is from a study of T cell responses to AZD1222 COVID-19 vaccine. Study results and caveats: Most donors were white British, females outnumbered males, and clonal diversity was possibly underestimated. Across spike, vaccine-associated CD4 TCRs were found, dominant at 160-218 and 743-854. Only a handful of AZD1222 recipients, five to seven in all, had baseline seropositivity.

On this clone: The antigen is not known.

Analyses pooled second doses at about 4 or about 12 weeks. The CDR3 length is 20 residues. Germline values: CDR1 MDHEN, CDR2 SYDVKM. J lost 0 bases, V lost 3 bases, and 14 bases had no gene match. Some clones are missing from TCRdb's copy, which holds only in-frame ones; the method was immunoSEQ multiplex PCR. This sample carries 140,000 or so clones, 70% to 90% of them seen once, and the ten largest clones take approximately 3%. The source is an adult who received the AZD1222 COVID-19 vaccine. Here the sequenced sample was peripheral blood, taken 28 days after the second AZD1222 dose. The chain has TRBV28 and TRBJ2-1; TRBD2 matches 10 bases. The chain's CDR3 is CASSFQWLAGAYRSYNEQFF. Here the CDR3 DNA reads TGTGCCAGCAGTTTCCAATGGCTAGCGGGAGCCTATCGCTCCTACAATGAGCAGTTCTTC.